Following are 16 T cell receptor beta chains from one sample sequenced in a study of CD8 T cells in ankylosing spondylitis. TCRdb processed the 5' RACE reads anew with MiXCR; each CDR3 protein has one entry. Found here are approximately 260,000 distinct CDR3 sequences, approximately 9% of them singletons; the top ten hold 6.8%. The sample consisted of blood, either unsorted or a sorted T cell fraction (not recorded which). The receptors come from a male donor with ankylosing spondylitis or in good health (not recorded which).

This clonotype was counted many times. The chain couples TRBV12-3 or TRBV12-4 to TRBJ1-5; no reliable D call. CDR3 length equals 13 residues. The ends were cut back, 7 bases at V and 6 bases at J, with 13 bases in the middle. The CDR3 nucleotides are TGTGCCAGCACTATTTCTCCGGGTCAGCCCCAGCATTTT. It is translated as CASTISPGQPQHF.

This clonotype appeared many times. V usage is TRBV20-1 and J usage is TRBJ2-5, with 10 bases that match TRBD2. Trimming removed 2 bases from V and 5 bases from J; junction bases left unmatched: 5. Per the germline V gene, CDR1 is DFQATT and CDR2 is SNEGSKA (reference sequence). The CDR3 is made up of 14 amino acids. This chain's CDR3 is CSARPPSGSETQYF. In nucleotides, the CDR3 is TGCAGTGCTAGACCCCCTAGCGGGAGCGAGACCCAGTACTTC.

The sample holds many counts of this clonotype. The chain has TRBV18 and TRBJ1-1; D gene unclear. CDR3 length: 13 residues. The V gene's germline CDR1 is KGHSH and CDR2 LQKENI. V was shortened by 1 base and J by 1 base, with 4 bases between the two germline ends. CDR3 coding DNA: TGTGCCAGCTCACCACTAGAGAACACTGAAGCTTTCTTT. Its translation: CASSPLENTEAFF. Complete variable domain (other parts from reference TRBV18 and TRBJ1-1): NAGVMQNPRHLVRRRGQEARLRCSPMKGHSHVYWYRQLPEEGLKFMVYLQKENIIDESGMPKERFSAEFPKEGPSILRIQQVVRGDSAAYFCASSPLENTEAFFGQGTRLTVV.

This clonotype came up a few times. The V gene is TRBV4-2, the J gene TRBJ2-3; 14 nucleotides line up with TRBD2. Germline CDR1 LGHNA, CDR2 YNFKEQ. V lost 0 bases to trimming and J lost 4 bases; unmatched junction nucleotides: 3. The CDR3 is made up of 17 amino acids. The CDR3 region is CASSQDGTSGRADTQYF. The CDR3 DNA reads TGTGCCAGCAGCCAAGACGGGACTAGCGGGAGAGCAGATACGCAGTATTTT.

This clonotype was seen at least ten times. J is TRBJ2-3 and V is TRBV20-1, with 11 bases fitting TRBD2. J lost 2 bases, V lost 5 bases, and 3 bases had no gene match. In germline, CDR1 is DFQATT, CDR2 SNEGSKA (reference sequence). The CDR3 is 14 residues long. The CDR3 sequence: CSAVLAGVTDTQYF. The CDR3 DNA sequence: TGCAGTGCTGTACTAGCGGGAGTCACAGATACGCAGTATTTT.

V usage is TRBV30 and J usage is TRBJ2-5, with 7 bases matching TRBD2. Germline CDR1 is GTSNPN and CDR2 is SVGIG (reference sequence). This CDR3 region has 15 residues. The V segment lost 0 bases and the J segment 5 bases; nucleotides outside the gene matches: 9. The CDR3 here is CAWSVNGRTRETQYF. DNA for the CDR3: TGTGCCTGGAGTGTCAACGGGAGGACTAGGGAGACCCAGTACTTC.

The rearrangement joins TRBV7-6 to TRBJ2-5, with 7 bases fitting TRBD1. The CDR3 runs to 15 residues. J was trimmed by 3 bases and V by 5 bases; bases with no gene match: 9. Germline CDR1 and CDR2: SGHVS and FNYEAQ. The CDR3 is CASSPYRGREETQYF. CDR3 in DNA: TGTGCCAGCAGCCCCTACAGGGGCCGGGAAGAGACCCAGTACTTC.

This clonotype was seen ten or more times. The chain links TRBV5-1 to TRBJ2-7; either TRBD1 or TRBD2 may fit D (5 bases each). Germline CDR1 reads SGHRS; CDR2 reads YFSETQ. The V and J ends lost 2 bases and 0 bases respectively, with 12 bases between them. The CDR3 spans 15 residues. The CDR3: CASSFRDPSSYEQYF. The CDR3 coding sequence is TGCGCCAGCAGCTTCCGGGACCCCAGCTCCTACGAGCAGTACTTC.

The V and J genes are TRBV5-1 and TRBJ2-1, with D possibly TRBD1 on 5 matching bases. Germline-derived CDR1 and CDR2 are SGHRS and YFSETQ. V shed 0 bases and J shed 3 bases, with 7 bases lying between them. The CDR3 spans 14 residues. CDR3 sequence: CASSLEQGYNEQFF. The CDR3, as DNA: TGCGCCAGCAGCTTGGAGCAGGGCTACAATGAGCAGTTCTTC. Complete variable domain (other parts from reference TRBV5-1 and TRBJ2-1): KAGVTQTPRYLIKTRGQQVTLSCSPISGHRSVSWYQQTPGQGLQFLFEYFSETQRNKGNFPGRFSGRQFSNSRSEMNVSTLELGDSALYLCASSLEQGYNEQFFGPGTRLTVL.

This clonotype came up many times. V and J are TRBV11-2 and TRBJ2-2; 7 bases fit TRBD2. The germline V gene has CDR1 SGHAT and CDR2 FQNNGV. The V segment lost 0 bases and the J segment 2 bases; nucleotides outside the gene matches: 6. The CDR3 is 17 residues long. The CDR3 is CASSLDFGGGNTGELFF. The CDR3 DNA reads TGTGCCAGCAGCTTAGATTTCGGCGGGGGTAACACCGGGGAGCTGTTTTTT.

This clonotype occurred a few times. This chain links TRBV4-2 with TRBJ2-1; 9 bases align to TRBD2. V shed 0 bases, J shed 6 bases, and the junction held 6 bases outside the gene matches. CDR1 is LGHNA, CDR2 YNFKEQ, per germline. The CDR3 runs 16 residues. In DNA, the CDR3 is TGTGCCAGCAGCCAAGATGGAATAGCGGGAGCCAATGAGCAGTTCTTC. Its protein product is CASSQDGIAGANEQFF.

This clonotype was counted at least ten times. The chain employs TRBV7-2 and TRBJ2-3; TRBD2 matches 8 bases. This CDR3 has 15 residues. The ends lost 6 bases at V and 4 bases at J; junction bases unmatched: 9. Germline CDR1 SGHTA, CDR2 FQGNSA. The CDR3, as DNA: TGTGCCAGCAGTTTAAGCGGGGGCCCGCCAGATACGCAGTATTTT. Amino acid sequence: CASSLSGGPPDTQYF.

This clonotype was detected many times. V and J are TRBV29-1 and TRBJ2-7; D possibly corresponds to TRBD1 (7 bases). The V end lost 3 bases, the J end lost 1 base, and 10 bases lay between the germline ends. Germline CDR1 reads SQVTM; CDR2 reads ANQGSEA. The CDR3 sequence is 13 residues long. The CDR3 loop reads CSVDQGGSYEQYF. For the CDR3, the DNA is TGCAGCGTTGATCAGGGGGGTTCCTACGAGCAGTACTTC.

This clonotype was observed at least ten times. J is TRBJ2-1 and V is TRBV5-1; 7 bases fit TRBD1. With V trimmed by 4 bases and J by 6 bases, 7 bases remained unmatched. The germline V gene has CDR1 SGHRS and CDR2 YFSETQ. The CDR3 covers 14 residues. The CDR3 spells CASSRGQQINEQFF. CDR3 nucleotide sequence: TGCGCCAGCAGCCGGGGACAGCAGATCAATGAGCAGTTCTTC. Full variable domain (rest looked up from reference TRBV5-1 and TRBJ2-1): KAGVTQTPRYLIKTRGQQVTLSCSPISGHRSVSWYQQTPGQGLQFLFEYFSETQRNKGNFPGRFSGRQFSNSRSEMNVSTLELGDSALYLCASSRGQQINEQFFGPGTRLTVL.

This clonotype showed up many times. V gene TRBV7-9 combines with J gene TRBJ2-7, with a weak D call TRBD2 (5 bases). Germline V gene lookup returns CDR1 SEHNR and CDR2 FQNEAQ (reference sequence). Trimming left V 4 bases short and J 2 bases short, with 18 bases between. This CDR3 is 16 amino acids long. In DNA form, the CDR3 reads TGTGCCAGCAGCTATACTTTTAGCGCTACTACCTACGAGCAGTACTTC. Protein sequence: CASSYTFSATTYEQYF.

This clonotype was seen repeatedly, ten times or more. The chain employs TRBV4-1 and TRBJ1-5; no firm D call. The CDR3 is made up of 14 amino acids. From germline, CDR1 is MGHRA and CDR2 YSYEKL. Trimming left V 4 bases short and J 3 bases short, with 10 bases between. In DNA form, the CDR3 reads TGCGCCAGCAGCCTCCCGGCCTCCAATCAGCCCCAGCATTTT. Encoded protein: CASSLPASNQPQHF.